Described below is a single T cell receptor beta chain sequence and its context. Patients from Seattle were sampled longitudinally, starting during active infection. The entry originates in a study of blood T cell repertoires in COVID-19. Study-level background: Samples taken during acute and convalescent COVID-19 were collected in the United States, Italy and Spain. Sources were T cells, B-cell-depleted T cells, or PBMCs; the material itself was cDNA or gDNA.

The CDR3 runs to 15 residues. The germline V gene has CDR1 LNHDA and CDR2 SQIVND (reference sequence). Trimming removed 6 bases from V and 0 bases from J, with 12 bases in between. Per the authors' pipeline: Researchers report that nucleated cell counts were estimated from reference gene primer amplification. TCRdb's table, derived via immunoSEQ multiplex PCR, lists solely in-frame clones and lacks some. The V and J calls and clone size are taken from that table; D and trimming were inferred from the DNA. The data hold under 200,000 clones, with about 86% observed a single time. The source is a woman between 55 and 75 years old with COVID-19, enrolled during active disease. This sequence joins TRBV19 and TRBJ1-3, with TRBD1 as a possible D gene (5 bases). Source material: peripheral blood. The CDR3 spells CASRDTGFSGNTIYF. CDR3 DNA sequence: TGTGCCAGTAGGGATACAGGATTCTCTGGAAACACCATATATTTT.